These 27 T cell receptor beta chains share one sample of origin, sequenced in a study of blood T cell repertoires in COVID-19. Assay used: immunoSEQ multiplex PCR; TCRdb lists only in-frame clones, some missing. The table lists over 75,000 clones, approximately 82% of them singletons. Input material: peripheral blood. Receptors were obtained from a man aged 65 to 79 with acute or convalescent COVID-19.

The chain recombines TRBV15 with TRBJ1-2, with 12 nucleotides matching TRBD1. Germline values: CDR1 LNHNV, CDR2 YYDKDF (reference sequence). The CDR3 contains 16 residues. Germline trimming cut 5 bases from V and 7 bases from J; bases unmatched to any gene: 11. This chain's CDR3 is CATSGNPGQGARGYTF. CDR3 nucleotides: TGTGCCACCAGCGGAAATCCGGGACAGGGGGCGCGTGGCTACACCTTC.

V is TRBV6-4 and J is TRBJ1-5; D not resolved. V dropped 4 bases and J dropped 1 base, with 5 bases sitting between them. This CDR3 is 13 amino acids long. In germline, CDR1 is MRHNA, CDR2 SNTAGT. The CDR3 here is CASSAQSNQPQHF. The CDR3, as DNA: TGTGCCAGCAGTGCTCAGAGCAATCAGCCCCAGCATTTT.

Only a few counts were recorded for this clone. This rearrangement joins TRBV6-1 to TRBJ1-5, with 7 bases identical to TRBD1. There are 16 residues in the CDR3. The J segment lost 7 bases and the V segment lost 4 bases, leaving 13 bases of the junction unmatched. Germline V gene lookup returns CDR1 MNHNS and CDR2 SASEGT. The CDR3 DNA follows: TGTGCCAGCAGTGCCCTGCTCACAGGGGCTAGGCAGCCCCAGCATTTT. Residues: CASSALLTGARQPQHF.

The chain links TRBV6-5 to TRBJ1-6; D is unresolved. Germline CDR1 MNHEY, CDR2 SVGAGI. This CDR3 is built from 15 residues. Trimming shortened V by 2 bases and J by 7 bases, and 12 bases separated the two germline ends. The CDR3 spells CASSYVVTGNSPLHF. CDR3 coding DNA: TGTGCCAGCAGTTACGTTGTAACGGGAAATTCACCCCTCCACTTT.

The J gene is TRBJ1-4, the V gene TRBV4-1, with a tentative D call TRBD1 (5 bases). Germline V gene lookup returns CDR1 MGHRA and CDR2 YSYEKL. V was cut by 2 bases and J by 8 bases, with 15 bases left in between. CDR3 length: 15 amino acids. As DNA, the CDR3 is TGCGCCAGCAGCCAAAGAGGAGGGGTAGAAGAAAAACTGTTTTTT. Translation: CASSQRGGVEEKLFF.

This clone occurred a few times. The chain employs TRBV7-8 and TRBJ2-7, with D unclear. The V gene lost 1 base and the J gene lost 2 bases, with 3 bases spanning the gap. The CDR3 runs 12 residues. Germline V CDR1 and CDR2: SGHVS, FQNEAQ. CDR3: CASSLVAYEQYF. DNA for the CDR3: TGTGCCAGCAGCTTAGTAGCCTACGAGCAGTACTTC.

The chain combines TRBV12-5 with TRBJ2-7; 7 nucleotides match TRBD2. The J segment lost 0 bases and the V segment lost 4 bases, leaving 6 bases of the junction unmatched. The CDR3 loop spans 15 amino acids. CDR1 and CDR2 from the germline V gene are LGHNT and FRNRAP. The CDR3 nucleotides read TGTGCTAGTGGTTCAGGCGGGGGATACTCCTACGAGCAGTACTTC. Its protein is CASGSGGGYSYEQYF.

The J gene is TRBJ2-1, the V gene TRBV4-2, with 7 bases lining up with TRBD1. The CDR3 runs to 18 residues. V shed 0 bases and J 1 base; nucleotides not matched to a gene: 9. Germline V gives CDR1 LGHNA, CDR2 YNFKEQ. CDR3: CASSQDHDRDVSYNEQFF. In DNA form, the CDR3 reads TGTGCCAGCAGCCAAGATCACGACAGGGACGTATCCTACAATGAGCAGTTCTTC.

This chain links TRBV9 with TRBJ2-1; D is unresolved. The CDR3 consists of 16 residues. V was shortened by 0 bases and J by 0 bases, with 10 bases between the two germline ends. Germline CDR1 reads SGDLS; CDR2 reads YYNGEE. DNA for the CDR3: TGTGCCAGCAGCGTAGAACAACTAAGCTCCTACAATGAGCAGTTCTTC. Its protein product is CASSVEQLSSYNEQFF.

The chain uses TRBV5-4 and TRBJ2-3; 10 bases agree with TRBD1. After removal of 3 bases from V and 3 bases from J, the junction contained 4 bases not matched to a gene. The CDR3 length is 15 residues. CDR1 is SGHNT, CDR2 YYREEE, per germline (reference sequence). This CDR3 is CASSSRDRGTDTQYF. The CDR3 nucleotides are TGTGCCAGCAGCTCCCGGGACAGGGGAACAGATACGCAGTATTTT.

The chain has TRBV10-1 and TRBJ2-3, with D tentatively TRBD1 (6 bases). Germline CDR1 and CDR2: WNHNN and SYGVQD (reference sequence). Trimming stripped 4 bases from V and 4 bases from J, with 9 bases between. This CDR3 has 13 residues. CDR3 in amino acids: CASSAGHSDTQYF. In DNA, the CDR3 is TGCGCCAGCAGTGCGGGACACTCAGATACGCAGTATTTT.

A note on this clone: In the same sample, other DNA sequences code for this CDR3. The chain uses TRBV30 and TRBJ2-3, with D unclear. Germline V gene data show CDR1 as GTSNPN and CDR2 as SVGIG (reference sequence). The CDR3 runs 11 residues. The V end lost 2 bases, the J end lost 3 bases, and 3 bases lay between the germline ends. Written as DNA, the CDR3 is TGTGCCTGGAGTCTAACAGATACGCAGTATTTT. The encoded protein is CAWSLTDTQYF.

This chain uses TRBV18 with TRBJ1-5, with TRBD1 matching over 9 bases. The junction had 3 bases not matched to a gene; V was cut back by 3 bases and J by 3 bases. This CDR3 has 15 amino acids. Germline V gives CDR1 KGHSH, CDR2 LQKENI. CDR3 bases: TGTGCCAGCTCACCCGGGACAGGGTTCAATCAGCCCCAGCATTTT. Amino acids: CASSPGTGFNQPQHF.

This chain uses TRBV5-8 with TRBJ1-2; TRBD1 might be the D (5 bases). Per the germline V gene, CDR1 is SGHTS and CDR2 is YDEGEE. The CDR3 loop spans 16 amino acids. The germline V and J ends were trimmed by 3 bases and 0 bases, with 15 bases remaining between them. CDR3 bases: TGTGCCAGCAGCTACGGACAAGCCCTGACTAACTATGGCTACACCTTC. It translates to CASSYGQALTNYGYTF.

This clone was picked up a small number of times. This sequence joins TRBV5-1 and TRBJ2-7, with D possibly matching TRBD2 (7 bases). This CDR3 contains 16 residues. The V and J ends lost 2 bases and 3 bases respectively, with 18 bases between them. From germline, CDR1 is SGHRS and CDR2 YFSETQ. The CDR3 DNA reads TGCGCCAGCAGCTTCTTCCCGGGAGGAGGGGGCTACGAGCAGTACTTC. This codes for CASSFFPGGGGYEQYF.

For this clone: One end of the junction fails to match germline, which may point to a read error. The rearrangement uses TRBV18 and TRBJ1-2; TRBD1 agrees at 9 bases. Per the germline V gene, CDR1 is KGHSH and CDR2 is LQKENI. This CDR3 has 16 residues. CDR3 protein: CASSPYDRGSNHGYTF. The DNA of the CDR3 is TGTGCCAGCTCACCCTACGACAGGGGGAGTAACCATGGCTACACCTTC.

The J gene is TRBJ2-7, the V gene TRBV29-1; 12 bases are shared with TRBD1. Germline loops: CDR1 SQVTM, CDR2 ANQGSEA. This CDR3 has 14 residues. Trimming removed 7 bases from V and 7 bases from J; junction bases left unmatched: 11. CDR3 in DNA: TGCAGCGCTAAAGACGGGACAGGGGGCGATGAGCAGTACTTC. This encodes CSAKDGTGGDEQYF.

The gene calls are TRBV30 and TRBJ2-7; possible D gene TRBD2, 6 bases. This CDR3 contains 13 residues. V was shortened by 3 bases and J by 3 bases, with 12 bases between the two germline ends. Germline CDR1 reads GTSNPN; CDR2 reads SVGIG (reference sequence). The CDR3 bases are TGTGCCTGGAGCGCGGGACTCAGCTACGAGCAGTACTTC. This gives the protein CAWSAGLSYEQYF.

The rearrangement links TRBV25-1 to TRBJ1-1; 8 bases match TRBD1. Trimming at V came to 4 bases and at J to 6 bases, leaving 19 bases not matched to a gene. The CDR3 has 18 residues. From germline, CDR1 is MGHDK and CDR2 SYGVNS. The CDR3: CASSAYQGQGARSAEAFF. Here the CDR3 DNA reads TGTGCCAGCAGTGCTTATCAAGGACAGGGTGCGAGAAGTGCTGAAGCTTTCTTT.

This sequence joins TRBV10-3 and TRBJ1-6; 7 nucleotides match TRBD1. With 6 bases clipped from V and 3 bases from J, the junction kept 2 bases outside the gene matches. The CDR3 runs 14 residues. Germline V CDR1 and CDR2: ENHRY, SYGVKD. CDR3 bases: TGTGCCATCAGGAGGGACAGCTATAATTCACCCCTCCACTTT. Translation gives CAIRRDSYNSPLHF.

V usage is TRBV18 and J usage is TRBJ1-6; 7 bases are shared with TRBD1. This CDR3 has 15 residues. Germline CDR1 KGHSH, CDR2 LQKENI. V trimming: 0 bases; J trimming: 4 bases; junction bases outside the gene matches: 0. The CDR3 bases are TGTGCCAGCTCACCACCGGGACAGTATAATTCACCCCTCCACTTT. Residues: CASSPPGQYNSPLHF.

V is TRBV6-2 or TRBV6-3 and J is TRBJ2-7; D is possibly TRBD1 (5 bases). Germline lookup yields CDR1 MNHEY and CDR2 SVGEGT. Trimming took off 0 bases at V and 3 bases at J, with 15 bases between the two ends. The CDR3 has 16 residues. The CDR3 is CASSYSGAVPLYEQYF. In DNA, the CDR3 is TGTGCCAGCAGTTACTCTGGGGCGGTACCACTCTACGAGCAGTACTTC.

The rearrangement joins TRBV5-6 to TRBJ2-5; TRBD1 is a possible D gene (5 bases). The CDR3 length is 15 residues. The germline gives CDR1 SGHDT, CDR2 YYEEEE. The germline V and J ends were trimmed by 5 bases and 1 base, with 15 bases remaining between them. CDR3 sequence: CASSLYTGLQETQYF. CDR3 nucleotides: TGTGCCAGCAGTCTGTACACAGGTCTCCAAGAGACCCAGTACTTC.

V and J are TRBV18 and TRBJ2-7; 10 bases match TRBD2. This CDR3 has 15 amino acids. In germline, CDR1 is KGHSH, CDR2 LQKENI. Trimming cost V 4 bases and J 0 bases; bases outside gene matches: 3. In nucleotides, the CDR3 is TGTGCCAGCTCACTTAGCGGGGGGATCTCCTACGAGCAGTACTTC. Translated: CASSLSGGISYEQYF. The full variable domain, completed using reference TRBV18 and TRBJ2-7, is NAGVMQNPRHLVRRRGQEARLRCSPMKGHSHVYWYRQLPEEGLKFMVYLQKENIIDESGMPKERFSAEFPKEGPSILRIQQVVRGDSAAYFCASSLSGGISYEQYFGPGTRLTVT.

In this sample, this clone turned up once. J is TRBJ1-1 and V is TRBV11-3; unclear D gene. V was shortened by 3 bases and J by 1 base, with 9 bases between the two germline ends. CDR1 and CDR2 (germline): SGHNT, YENEEA. CDR3 length: 14 residues. Written as DNA, the CDR3 is TGTGCCAGCAGCTTTCGTTCCGGGAACACTGAAGCTTTCTTT. It encodes CASSFRSGNTEAFF.

This clone was observed a handful of times. The genes are TRBV7-9 and TRBJ2-7, with 10 positions matching TRBD2. CDR3 length: 14 amino acids. V trimming: 7 bases; J trimming: 0 bases; junction bases outside the gene matches: 3. The germline V gene encodes CDR1 SEHNR and CDR2 FQNEAQ (reference sequence). The CDR3 spells CASKTSGTSYEQYF. The CDR3 DNA sequence: TGTGCCAGCAAAACTAGCGGGACCTCCTACGAGCAGTACTTC.

The chain carries TRBV9 and TRBJ2-1, with a weak D call TRBD2 (5 bases). V was cut by 3 bases and J by 1 base, with 11 bases left in between. The V gene's germline CDR1 is SGDLS and CDR2 YYNGEE. The CDR3 has 15 amino acids. The CDR3 sequence is CASSAREKSYNEQFF. In DNA form, the CDR3 reads TGTGCCAGCAGCGCGAGGGAGAAGTCCTACAATGAGCAGTTCTTC.